This T cell receptor (beta chain) was documented in a study of T cell responses to AZD1222 COVID-19 vaccine. Looking at the study overall: Recipients boosted at about 4 weeks or about 12 weeks are pooled.

Trimming cost V 5 bases and J 8 bases, with 19 bases left between them. This CDR3 is built from 15 residues. The germline CDR1 and CDR2 sequences are LNHDA and SQIVND (reference sequence). Profiling relied on immunoSEQ multiplex PCR, and the TCRdb table lists in-frame clones only, not all of them. This sample has tens of thousands of clones, with about 94% found just once. Of note for this clone: Its specificity is not known.

Study-wide findings and caveats: Only 6 or 7 people who got AZD1222 tested seropositive at baseline. Clonal diversity was possibly underestimated, and the donors were mostly white British, with more females.

V is TRBV19 and J is TRBJ1-5; weak D call: TRBD1 (6 bases). The clonotype was recovered from an adult in good health. This specimen was peripheral blood, taken on day 0 of AZD1222 vaccination. The CDR3 DNA reads TGTGCCAGTAGTTCGGGGGGCCAAATGTATGAGCCCCAGCATTTT. Protein product: CASSSGGQMYEPQHF.